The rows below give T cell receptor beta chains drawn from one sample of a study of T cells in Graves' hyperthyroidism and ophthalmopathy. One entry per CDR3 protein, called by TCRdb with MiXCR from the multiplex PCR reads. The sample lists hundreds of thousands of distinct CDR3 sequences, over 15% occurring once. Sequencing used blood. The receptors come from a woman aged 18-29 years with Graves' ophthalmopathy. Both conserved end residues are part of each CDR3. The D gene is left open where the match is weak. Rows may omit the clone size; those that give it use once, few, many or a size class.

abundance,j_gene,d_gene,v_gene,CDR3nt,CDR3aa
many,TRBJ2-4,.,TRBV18,TGTGCCAGCTCACCTCTCGGGGATCCCAAAAACATTCAGTACTTC,CASSPLGDPKNIQYF
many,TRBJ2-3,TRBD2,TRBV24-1,TGTGCCACCAGTGAAACCCCCTCACTAGCGCCTAGCACAGATACGCAGTATTTT,CATSETPSLAPSTDTQYF
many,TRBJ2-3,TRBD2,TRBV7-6,TGTGCCAGCAGCCTCACGCCCGGACTAGCGGGGGGGGACCATTTAGATACGCAGTATTTT,CASSLTPGLAGGDHLDTQYF
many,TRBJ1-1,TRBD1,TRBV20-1,TGCAGTGCTGTCCCGGGACAGGGGGGAAACACTGAAGCTTTCTTT,CSAVPGQGGNTEAFF
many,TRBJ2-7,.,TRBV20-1,TGCAGTGCTAGGATCGGGTACGAGCAGTACTTC,CSARIGYEQYF
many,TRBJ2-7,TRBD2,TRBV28,TGTGCCAGCTTGTTCCGGGGGAGCGGGGGGGCCTACGAGCAGTACTTC,CASLFRGSGGAYEQYF
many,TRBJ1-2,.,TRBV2,TGTGCCAGCTCCGGGGGAGTAAACTATGGCTACACCTTC,CASSGGVNYGYTF
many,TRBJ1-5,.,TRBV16,TGTGCCAGCAGCCAAGGCAGGGGAGAACAGCCCCAGCATTTT,CASSQGRGEQPQHF
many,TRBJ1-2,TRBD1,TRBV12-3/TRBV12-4,TGTGCCAGCAGTCTATGGACAGGGGGCGATGGCTACACCTTC,CASSLWTGGDGYTF
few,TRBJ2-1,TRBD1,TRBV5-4,TGTGCCAGCAGCTTAGACAGGGGGCCTTACAATGAGCAGTTCTTC,CASSLDRGPYNEQFF
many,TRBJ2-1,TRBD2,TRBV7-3,TGTGCCAGCAGCTTAACTTTAGCGGGAGGGCGGGACAATGAGCAGTTCTTC,CASSLTLAGGRDNEQFF
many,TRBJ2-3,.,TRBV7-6,TGTGCCAGCAGCTCAAGACGGAGCACAGATACGCAGTATTTT,CASSSRRSTDTQYF
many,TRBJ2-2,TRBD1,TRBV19,TGTGCCAGTAGTGCACAGGGGCTAGGGGACACCGGGGAGCTGTTTTTT,CASSAQGLGDTGELFF
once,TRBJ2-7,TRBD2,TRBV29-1,TGCAGCGTCTGTTTGATCGGGACTACCGCTCGTGAGCAGTACTTC,CSVCLIGTTAREQYF
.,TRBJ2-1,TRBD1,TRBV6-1,TGTGCCAGCAGCGACACAGGGGGCAGCTACAATGAGCAGTTCTTC,CASSDTGGSYNEQFF
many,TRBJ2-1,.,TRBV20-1,TGCAGTGCTAGAGCTTTGGGGGCGAGCTCCTACAATGAGCAGTTCTTC,CSARALGASSYNEQFF
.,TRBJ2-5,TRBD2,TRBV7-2,TGTGCCAGCAGCCCCCCAACTAGCGGGGAGGGGACCCAGTACTTC,CASSPPTSGEGTQYF
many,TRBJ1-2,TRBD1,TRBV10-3,TGTGCCATGCAGCGAGACAGGGGGAGGGACTATGGCTACACCTTC,CAMQRDRGRDYGYTF
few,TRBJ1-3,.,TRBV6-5,TGTGCCAGCAGTTACCTCGGAGCTGGAAACACCATATATTTT,CASSYLGAGNTIYF
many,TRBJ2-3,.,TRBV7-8,TGTGCCAGCAGCTTCAAAGGGGGATCAGATACGCAGTATTTT,CASSFKGGSDTQYF
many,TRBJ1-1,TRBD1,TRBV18,TGTGCCAGCTCTGCGGATAACAGGGGAGCAGCTTTCTTT,CASSADNRGAAFF
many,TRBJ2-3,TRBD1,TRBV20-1,TGCAGTGCCCTACAGGGGGCTAGCACAGATACGCAGTATTTT,CSALQGASTDTQYF
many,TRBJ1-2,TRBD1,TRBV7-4,TGTGCCAGCAGCACCCGATTCCAGGGGGCTAACTATGGCTACACCTTC,CASSTRFQGANYGYTF
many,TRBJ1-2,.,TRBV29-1,TGCAGCGTTAGAGGAGGGATGGATGGCTACACCTTC,CSVRGGMDGYTF
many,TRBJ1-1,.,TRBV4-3,TGCGCCAGCAGCCAAGACTTGACCGCGATGAACACTGAAGCTTTCTTT,CASSQDLTAMNTEAFF
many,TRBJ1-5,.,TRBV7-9,TGTGCCAGCAGCTTTTCGACAGGCGATCAGCCCCAGCATTTT,CASSFSTGDQPQHF
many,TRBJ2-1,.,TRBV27,TGTGCCAGCAGTCAAGCCCACTACAATGAGCAGTTCTTC,CASSQAHYNEQFF
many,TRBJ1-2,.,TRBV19,TGTGCCAGTAGTATAGATCTGTGGGGCCGTGGCTACACCTTC,CASSIDLWGRGYTF
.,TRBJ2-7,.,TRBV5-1,TGCGCCAGCAGCTCGCCTGATGTGGGGAGGAGGACCTACGAGCAGTACTTC,CASSSPDVGRRTYEQYF
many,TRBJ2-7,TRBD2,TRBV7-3,TGTGCCAGCAGCCCCCTCGGTAGCGGGAGTTCCGAGCAGTACTTC,CASSPLGSGSSEQYF
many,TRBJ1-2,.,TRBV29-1,TGCAGCGCCGAAGACAGGAACTATGGCTACACCTTC,CSAEDRNYGYTF
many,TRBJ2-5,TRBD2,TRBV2,TGTGCCAGCAGTCGGACTAGCGGGGTGGGCGGGACCCAGTACTTC,CASSRTSGVGGTQYF
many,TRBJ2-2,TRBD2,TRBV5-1,TGCGCCAGCAGCTTTAGCGGGGGCGATTCCGGGGAGCTGTTTTTT,CASSFSGGDSGELFF
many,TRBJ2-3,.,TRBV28,TGTGCCAGCAGTTCCCAGGGACACAGGAGAGATACGCAGTATTTT,CASSSQGHRRDTQYF
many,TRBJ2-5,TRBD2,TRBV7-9,TGTGCCAGCAGCGCTAGCGGGAGGGGGCAGACCCAGTACTTC,CASSASGRGQTQYF
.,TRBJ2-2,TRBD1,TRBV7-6,TGTGCCAGCAGTTTGGGACAGCTCACCGGGGAGCTGTTTTTT,CASSLGQLTGELFF
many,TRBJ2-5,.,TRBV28,TGTGCCAGCAGCCGCCCCGTTAGCGGCCCGTTTGAGACCCAGTACTTC,CASSRPVSGPFETQYF
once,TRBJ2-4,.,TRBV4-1,TGCGCCAGCAGCCAAGGTGGGGCCAAAAACATTCAGTACTTC,CASSQGGAKNIQYF
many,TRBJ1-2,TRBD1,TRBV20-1,TGCAGTGCTAGTGGGTCAGGGGGATACTATGGCTACACCTTC,CSASGSGGYYGYTF
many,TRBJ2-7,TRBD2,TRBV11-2,TGTGCCAGCAGCCCCATAAGGCGGGAGGGTACCTACGAGCAGTACTTC,CASSPIRREGTYEQYF
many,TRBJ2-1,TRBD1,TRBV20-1,TGCAGTGCTAGAGATGGGACAGGGGGGTCCTACAATGAGCAGTTCTTC,CSARDGTGGSYNEQFF
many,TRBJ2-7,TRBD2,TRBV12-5,TGTGCTAGTGGTTCCCCCAGTCTAGCGGGGGACTACGAGCAGTACTTC,CASGSPSLAGDYEQYF
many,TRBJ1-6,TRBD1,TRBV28,TGTGCCAGCAGAGAACCCGGGACAGATAGCTCACCCCTCCACTTT,CASREPGTDSSPLHF